This T cell receptor beta chain originates from a study of cytomegalovirus exposure and HLA in healthy donors. This clone was observed a handful of times. Its specificity is not known. Whole-study findings and limits: The investigators catalogued under 200 TCR beta chains as cytomegalovirus-associated.

Using immunoSEQ multiplex PCR, the repertoire was profiled, and TCRdb retains in-frame clones only, with some absent. The sample consists of about 220,000 clones, over 70% of them appearing once. V lost 1 base and J lost 0, with 12 bases in between. This CDR3 comprises 16 residues. The germline V gene encodes CDR1 KGHSH and CDR2 LQKENI. The sequencing sample was made of PBMCs. This sequence was found in a woman in her 30s in good health and CMV-seropositive. This rearrangement joins TRBV18 to TRBJ1-2; D is unclear. In nucleotides, the CDR3 is TGTGCCAGCTCACCACAATATCGGGGAGCTAACTATGGCTACACCTTC. As protein: CASSPQYRGANYGYTF.